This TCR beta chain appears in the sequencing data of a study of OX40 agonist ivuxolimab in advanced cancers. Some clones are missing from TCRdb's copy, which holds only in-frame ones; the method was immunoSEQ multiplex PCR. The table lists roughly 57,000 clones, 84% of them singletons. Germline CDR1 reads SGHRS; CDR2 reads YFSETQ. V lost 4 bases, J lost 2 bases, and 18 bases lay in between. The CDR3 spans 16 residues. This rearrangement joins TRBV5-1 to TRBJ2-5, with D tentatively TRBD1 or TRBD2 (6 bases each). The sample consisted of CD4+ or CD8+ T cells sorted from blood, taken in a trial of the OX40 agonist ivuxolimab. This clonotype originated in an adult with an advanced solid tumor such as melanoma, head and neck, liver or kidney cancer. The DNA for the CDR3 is TGCGCCAGCAGCACTCGGGGGCCAGGGAGACAAGAGACCCAGTACTTC. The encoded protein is CASSTRGPGRQETQYF.